The rows below give T cell receptor beta chains drawn from one sample of a study of blood T cell repertoires in COVID-19. The method was immunoSEQ multiplex PCR; TCRdb's version includes in-frame clones alone and lacks a portion of them. The top ten hold about 5% of the sample, which has some 110,000 clones, roughly four fifths seen once. Material: peripheral blood. Receptors originate from a woman in her 70s with acute or convalescent COVID-19. Both conserved end residues are part of each CDR3. The D gene is left open where the match is weak. Clone size appears in some rows only: once, few, many, or a class for an expanded clone.

V	J	D	size	CDR3	DNA
TRBV6-6	TRBJ1-5	.	few	CASSYSTEGQPQHF	TGTGCCAGCAGTTACTCGACCGAGGGACAGCCCCAGCATTTT
TRBV7-2	TRBJ1-6	TRBD1	few	CASRDHSGQYNSPLHF	TGTGCCAGCAGGGATCATTCGGGACAGTATAATTCACCCCTCCACTTT
TRBV5-6	TRBJ2-5	TRBD1	.	CASSATGAPRETQYF	TGTGCCAGCAGCGCGACAGGGGCCCCCCGAGAGACCCAGTACTTC
TRBV10-3	TRBJ2-2	.	once	CATRRGNPGELFF	TGTGCCACTAGGCGGGGTAATCCCGGGGAGCTGTTTTTT
TRBV3-1/TRBV3-2	TRBJ2-3	TRBD1	.	CASSPGTGNTDTQYF	TGTGCCAGCAGCCCCGGGACAGGGAACACAGATACGCAGTATTTT
TRBV20-1	TRBJ2-2	TRBD2	.	CSASGPPIAGLATGELFF	TGCAGTGCTAGTGGACCACCTATAGCGGGGTTAGCCACCGGGGAGCTGTTTTTT
TRBV24-1	TRBJ1-5	.	.	CATSAHTSNQPQHF	TGTGCCACCAGTGCGCACACCAGCAATCAGCCCCAGCATTTT
TRBV3-1/TRBV3-2	TRBJ2-2	.	.	CASSQAIYTGELFF	TGTGCCAGCAGCCAAGCCATTTACACCGGGGAGCTGTTTTTT
TRBV5-1	TRBJ1-2	.	.	CASSPGGNYGYTF	TGCGCCAGCAGCCCGGGGGGAAACTATGGCTACACCTTC
TRBV7-2	TRBJ1-1	.	.	CATRQDNVGTEAFF	TGTGCCACAAGACAGGATAATGTGGGCACTGAAGCTTTCTTT
TRBV6-5	TRBJ1-2	.	.	CATTGRGSGYGYTF	TGTGCCACCACGGGACGGGGGAGTGGGTATGGCTACACCTTC
TRBV24-1	TRBJ2-2	.	.	CATSDLTSPPRLFF	TGTGCCACCAGTGATTTGACTAGCCCTCCGAGGCTGTTTTTT
TRBV6-5	TRBJ1-2	.	once	CASKSAQGWNYGYTF	TGTGCCAGCAAATCCGCTCAGGGGTGGAACTATGGCTACACCTTC
TRBV30	TRBJ1-1	.	.	CAWNLGASTEAFF	TGTGCCTGGAATCTGGGGGCGAGCACTGAAGCTTTCTTT
TRBV10-3	TRBJ1-1	.	.	CAISETSGGPEAFF	TGTGCCATCAGTGAGACGAGTGGGGGCCCTGAAGCTTTCTTT
TRBV6-2/TRBV6-3	TRBJ1-2	.	.	CASSPTGFEGYTF	TGTGCCAGCAGCCCCACGGGGTTTGAGGGCTACACCTTC
TRBV14	TRBJ1-1	.	.	CASSQDRSTEAFF	TGTGCCAGCAGCCAAGACAGAAGCACTGAAGCTTTCTTT
TRBV5-4	TRBJ2-3	TRBD1	.	CASNFEPGQGTDTQYF	TGTGCCAGCAACTTTGAACCGGGACAGGGGACAGATACGCAGTATTTT
TRBV2	TRBJ2-7	.	once	CASSGRKPYEQYF	TGTGCCAGCAGTGGCCGTAAGCCCTACGAGCAGTACTTC
TRBV30	TRBJ1-1	.	.	CAWSVPPHMLPGVRRNTEAFF	TGTGCCTGGAGTGTACCCCCCCATATGCTCCCAGGGGTAAGAAGGAACACTGAAGCTTTCTTT
TRBV25-1	TRBJ1-4	.	.	CASSREGLANEKLFF	TGTGCCAGCAGTCGGGAGGGGTTGGCTAATGAAAAACTGTTTTTT
TRBV7-9	TRBJ2-6	TRBD1	.	CASSVTGSGANVLTF	TGTGCCAGCAGCGTGACAGGGTCTGGGGCCAACGTCCTGACTTTC
TRBV12-3/TRBV12-4	TRBJ1-2	.	few	CASSTGQWGYTF	TGTGCCAGCAGTACCGGACAGTGGGGCTACACCTTC
TRBV3-1/TRBV3-2	TRBJ1-4	TRBD1	.	CASSFPGTGHEKLFF	TGTGCCAGCAGCTTCCCCGGGACAGGGCATGAAAAACTGTTTTTT
TRBV18	TRBJ1-1	.	.	CASSLKTGNTEAFF	TGTGCCAGCTCACTTAAGACAGGGAACACTGAAGCTTTCTTT
TRBV7-2	TRBJ1-2	TRBD1	few	CASSLDQGARLGYTF	TGTGCCAGCAGCTTAGATCAGGGGGCGCGCTTAGGCTACACCTTC
TRBV14	TRBJ2-7	.	.	CASSQVRSGEQYF	TGTGCCAGCAGCCAAGTTAGGTCGGGCGAGCAGTACTTC
TRBV11-1	TRBJ2-1	TRBD2	.	CASSIGLAPRDEQFF	TGTGCCAGCAGCATAGGACTAGCCCCGAGAGATGAGCAGTTCTTC
TRBV5-5	TRBJ1-2	.	.	CASSLSSREDYGYTF	TGTGCCAGCAGCTTGTCATCCAGGGAAGACTATGGCTACACCTTC
TRBV6-2/TRBV6-3	TRBJ2-2	.	.	CASSVDRRNTGELFF	TGTGCCAGCAGTGTCGACAGGAGGAACACCGGGGAGCTGTTTTTT
TRBV2	TRBJ1-2	TRBD1	once	CASTDRAYNYGYTF	TGTGCCAGCACGGACAGGGCCTATAACTATGGCTACACCTTC
TRBV6-1	TRBJ1-5	.	.	CASSDRTKISNQPQHF	TGTGCCAGCAGTGACAGGACAAAGATTAGCAATCAGCCCCAGCATTTT
TRBV11-2	TRBJ2-1	TRBD1	.	CASSPDRGDEQFF	TGTGCCAGCAGCCCCGACAGGGGGGATGAGCAGTTCTTC
TRBV30	TRBJ1-1	.	.	CAWSQQRAFF	TGTGCCTGGAGTCAACAGAGAGCTTTCTTT
TRBV3-1/TRBV3-2	TRBJ2-1	.	.	CASIDRTYNEQFF	TGTGCCAGCATAGACAGAACCTACAATGAGCAGTTCTTC
TRBV5-6	TRBJ1-4	.	.	CASSSYKKATNEKLFF	TGTGCCAGCAGCTCGTACAAAAAAGCAACTAATGAAAAACTGTTTTTT
TRBV2	TRBJ1-5	.	.	CASSEGGVQNQPQHF	TGTGCCAGCAGTGAAGGGGGGGTACAAAATCAGCCCCAGCATTTT
TRBV20-1	TRBJ1-4	TRBD1	.	CSASLAGDSGKLFF	TGCAGTGCTAGTTTGGCTGGGGACAGCGGAAAACTGTTTTTT
TRBV4-3	TRBJ1-5	.	.	CASSQHPGTSSNQPQHF	TGCGCCAGCAGCCAGCATCCCGGGACTTCCAGCAATCAGCCCCAGCATTTT
TRBV5-1	TRBJ2-2	TRBD2	.	CASSPRSSGVNTGELFF	TGCGCCAGCAGCCCCCGGTCTAGCGGGGTCAACACCGGGGAGCTGTTTTTT
TRBV7-3	TRBJ2-5	.	.	CASSLGARETQYF	TGTGCCAGCAGCCTAGGGGCTCGGGAGACCCAGTACTTC
TRBV7-3	TRBJ2-2	TRBD1	.	CASRGQTNTGELFF	TGTGCCAGCAGGGGACAGACGAACACCGGGGAGCTGTTTTTT
TRBV5-1	TRBJ2-3	TRBD2	.	CASRSRGGPTDTQYF	TGCGCCAGCAGAAGCCGGGGGGGCCCGACAGATACGCAGTATTTT
TRBV12-3/TRBV12-4	TRBJ2-7	TRBD2	once	CASSFRGGYEQYF	TGTGCCAGCAGTTTCCGGGGGGGCTACGAGCAGTACTTC
TRBV3-1/TRBV3-2	TRBJ2-5	.	.	CASSQGEETQYF	TGTGCCAGCAGCCAGGGAGAGGAGACCCAGTACTTC
TRBV9	TRBJ2-5	TRBD2	.	CASSVGVLAGGSQETQYF	TGTGCCAGCAGCGTAGGTGTACTAGCGGGGGGTAGTCAAGAGACCCAGTACTTC
TRBV2	TRBJ1-4	TRBD1	.	CASSEYGQGREKLFF	TGTGCCAGCAGTGAATACGGACAGGGGCGGGAAAAACTGTTTTTT
TRBV30	TRBJ2-7	TRBD1	.	CAWSPGTGETDEQYF	TGTGCCTGGAGCCCCGGGACAGGGGAGACCGACGAGCAGTACTTC
TRBV7-2	TRBJ2-3	TRBD2	.	CASSLLAGDTQYF	TGTGCCAGCAGCTTACTAGCGGGGGATACGCAGTATTTT
TRBV19	TRBJ1-1	TRBD1	.	CASSPSGGTGEWFTEAFF	TGTGCCAGTAGTCCATCAGGGGGGACAGGGGAATGGTTCACTGAAGCTTTCTTT
TRBV5-6	TRBJ1-5	.	few	CASSHGQISNQPQHF	TGTGCCAGCAGCCACGGACAGATTAGCAATCAGCCCCAGCATTTT
TRBV5-1	TRBJ1-2	TRBD1	.	CASSPDRGNYGYTF	TGCGCCAGCAGTCCGGACAGGGGTAACTATGGCTACACCTTC
TRBV5-4	TRBJ1-2	TRBD1	.	CASRAPGQKKDGYTF	TGTGCCAGCAGAGCCCCGGGACAGAAGAAAGATGGCTACACCTTC
TRBV27	TRBJ1-5	TRBD1	.	CASSLDRGQPQHF	TGTGCCAGCAGTTTAGACAGGGGTCAGCCCCAGCATTTT